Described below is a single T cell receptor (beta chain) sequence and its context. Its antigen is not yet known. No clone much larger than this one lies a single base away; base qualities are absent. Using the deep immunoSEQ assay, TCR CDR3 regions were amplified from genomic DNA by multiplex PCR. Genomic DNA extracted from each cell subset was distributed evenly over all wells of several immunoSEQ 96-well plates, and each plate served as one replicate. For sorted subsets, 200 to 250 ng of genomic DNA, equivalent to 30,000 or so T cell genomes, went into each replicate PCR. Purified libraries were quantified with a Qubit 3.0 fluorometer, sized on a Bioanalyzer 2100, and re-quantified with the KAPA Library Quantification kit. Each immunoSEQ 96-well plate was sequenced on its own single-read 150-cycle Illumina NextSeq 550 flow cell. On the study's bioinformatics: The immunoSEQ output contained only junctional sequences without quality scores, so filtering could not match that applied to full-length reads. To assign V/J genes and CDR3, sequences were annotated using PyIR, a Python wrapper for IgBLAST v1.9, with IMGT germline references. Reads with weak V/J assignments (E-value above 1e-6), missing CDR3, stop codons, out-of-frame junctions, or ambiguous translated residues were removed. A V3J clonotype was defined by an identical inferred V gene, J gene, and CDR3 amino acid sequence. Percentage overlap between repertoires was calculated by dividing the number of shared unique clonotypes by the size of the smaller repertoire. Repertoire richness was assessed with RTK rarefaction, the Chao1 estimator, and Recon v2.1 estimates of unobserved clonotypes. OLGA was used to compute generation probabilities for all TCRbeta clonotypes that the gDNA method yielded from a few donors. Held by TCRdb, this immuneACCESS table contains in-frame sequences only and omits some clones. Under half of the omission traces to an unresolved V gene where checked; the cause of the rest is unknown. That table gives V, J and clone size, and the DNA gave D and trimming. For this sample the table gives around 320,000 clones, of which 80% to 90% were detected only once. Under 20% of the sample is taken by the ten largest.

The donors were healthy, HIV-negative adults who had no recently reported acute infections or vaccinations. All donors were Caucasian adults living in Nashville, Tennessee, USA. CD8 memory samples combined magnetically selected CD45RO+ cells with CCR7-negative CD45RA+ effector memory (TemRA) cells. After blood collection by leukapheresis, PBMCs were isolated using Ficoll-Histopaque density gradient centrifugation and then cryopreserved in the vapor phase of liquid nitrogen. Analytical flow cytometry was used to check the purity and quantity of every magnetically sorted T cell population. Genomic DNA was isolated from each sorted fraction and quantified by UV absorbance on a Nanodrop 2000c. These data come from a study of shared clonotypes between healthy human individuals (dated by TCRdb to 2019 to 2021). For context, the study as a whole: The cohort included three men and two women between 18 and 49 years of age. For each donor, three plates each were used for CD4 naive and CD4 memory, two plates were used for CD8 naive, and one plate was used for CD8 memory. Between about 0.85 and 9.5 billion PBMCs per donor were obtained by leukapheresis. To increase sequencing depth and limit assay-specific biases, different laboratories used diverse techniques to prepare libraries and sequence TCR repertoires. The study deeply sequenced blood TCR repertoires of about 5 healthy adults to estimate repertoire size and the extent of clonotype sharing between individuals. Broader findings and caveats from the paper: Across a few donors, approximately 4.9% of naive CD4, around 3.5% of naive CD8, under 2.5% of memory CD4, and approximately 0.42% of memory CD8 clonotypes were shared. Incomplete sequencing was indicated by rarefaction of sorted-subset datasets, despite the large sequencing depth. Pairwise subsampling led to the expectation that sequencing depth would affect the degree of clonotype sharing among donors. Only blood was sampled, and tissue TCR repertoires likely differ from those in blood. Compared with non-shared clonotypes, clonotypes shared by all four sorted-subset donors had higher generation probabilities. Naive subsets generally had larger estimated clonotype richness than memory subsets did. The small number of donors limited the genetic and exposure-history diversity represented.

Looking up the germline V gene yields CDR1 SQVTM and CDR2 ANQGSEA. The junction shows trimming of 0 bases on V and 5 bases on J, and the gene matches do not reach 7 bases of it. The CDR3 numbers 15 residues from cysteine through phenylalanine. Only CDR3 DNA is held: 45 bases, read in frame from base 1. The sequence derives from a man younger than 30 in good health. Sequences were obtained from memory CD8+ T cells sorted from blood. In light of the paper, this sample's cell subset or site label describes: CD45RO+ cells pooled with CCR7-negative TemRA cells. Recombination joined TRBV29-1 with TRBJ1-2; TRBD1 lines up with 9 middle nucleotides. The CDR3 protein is CSVEEWGQGPYGYTF. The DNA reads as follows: TGCAGCGTTGAAGAATGGGGACAGGGTCCTTATGGCTACACCTTC.